Listed here are 25 T cell receptor beta chains from one sample, sequenced in a study of blood T cell repertoires in COVID-19. Profiled with immunoSEQ multiplex PCR; TCRdb holds only in-frame clones, not every one. The sample lists about 370,000 clones; 80% to 90% were seen once. Sequences were obtained from PBMCs or T cells enriched from blood (not recorded which). These receptors were taken from a man between 18 and 29 years old who had recovered from COVID-19.

The V gene is TRBV10-3, the J gene TRBJ2-3, with 8 nucleotides matching TRBD2. Trimming at V came to 8 bases and at J to 0 bases, leaving 10 bases not matched to a gene. Looked up from germline, CDR1 is ENHRY and CDR2 is SYGVKD. This CDR3 spans 16 amino acids. CDR3 DNA: TGTGCCATCGGGCGGGGGGCGATAACTAGCACAGATACGCAGTATTTT. Translation gives CAIGRGAITSTDTQYF.

This clone was counted a few times. CDR3 bases: TGTGCCAGCAGCTCCCTTAGCGGGAGAGGTCGAAGGGAGCTGTTTTTT. It is translated as CASSSLSGRGRRELFF. The V gene is TRBV7-2, the J gene TRBJ2-2, with 9 bases that match TRBD2. CDR1 SGHTA and CDR2 FQGNSA come from the germline V gene. The CDR3 is 16 residues long. Unmatched junction bases numbered 12, after V lost 4 bases and J lost 9 bases.

The V gene is TRBV4-3, the J gene TRBJ1-1; a weak D match, TRBD1 (5 bases). Germline CDR1 LGHNA, CDR2 YSLEER. V was shortened by 5 bases and J by 9 bases, with 16 bases between the two germline ends. The CDR3 is 13 amino acids. The DNA for the CDR3 is TGCGCCAGCAGCGAGACAGTGAGAGACAAAGCTTTCTTT. Translated, it gives CASSETVRDKAFF.

This clone was picked up one time. The rearrangement links TRBV23-1 to TRBJ2-2, with unresolved D. TRBV23-1 is identified as an open reading frame with a role that is uncertain. The V end was cut by 0 bases, the J end by 4 bases, with 3 bases between. The CDR3 loop spans 13 amino acids. The CDR3 DNA is TGCGCCAGCAGTCAATCGAGCACCGGGGAGCTGTTTTTT. Encoded protein: CASSQSSTGELFF.

There are a few counts of this clone. Within the sample, other DNA sequences also encode this same CDR3. V is TRBV28 and J is TRBJ2-7; no definite D call. This CDR3 is built from 12 residues. Trimming cost V 3 bases and J 3 bases, with 6 bases left between them. Germline CDR1 MDHEN, CDR2 SYDVKM. The CDR3 spells CASSLSGYEQYF. CDR3 coding DNA: TGTGCCAGCAGTTTGTCCGGCTACGAGCAGTACTTC. The variable domain in full, completed from reference TRBV28 and TRBJ2-7, reads DVKVTQSSRYLVKRTGEKVFLECVQDMDHENMFWYRQDPGLGLRLIYFSYDVKMKEKGDIPEGYSVSREKKERFSLILESASTNQTSMYLCASSLSGYEQYFGPGTRLTVT.

This chain uses TRBV7-2 with TRBJ1-5; TRBD1 matches 8 bases. The V and J ends lost 5 bases and 7 bases, in that order; junction bases with no gene match: 10. Germline lookup yields CDR1 SGHTA and CDR2 FQGNSA. There are 15 residues in the CDR3. The CDR3 loop reads CASSPRQGHNQPQHF. In DNA, the CDR3 is TGTGCCAGCAGCCCGAGACAGGGGCACAACCAGCCCCAGCATTTT.

The gene calls are TRBV5-5 and TRBJ2-3; 12 bases map to TRBD2. Looked up from germline, CDR1 is SGHKS and CDR2 is YYEKEE (reference sequence). The CDR3 is 19 amino acids. V was clipped by 6 bases and J by 4 bases; unmatched bases: 18. CDR3 loop: CASTDTLAGGHLRPDTQYF. DNA for the CDR3: TGTGCCAGCACCGATACACTAGCGGGAGGCCACCTTCGCCCAGATACGCAGTATTTT.

The V and J genes are TRBV7-6 and TRBJ1-3; the match to TRBD1 covers 7 bases. Germline V gene sequence: CDR1 SGHVS, CDR2 FNYEAQ. Germline trimming cut 1 base from V and 0 bases from J; bases unmatched to any gene: 3. This CDR3 is 16 amino acids long. The CDR3, as DNA: TGTGCCAGCAGCTTAGGGAACAGGGGCTCTGGAAACACCATATATTTT. It encodes CASSLGNRGSGNTIYF.

This rearrangement joins TRBV27 to TRBJ1-2; tentative D call: TRBD1 (5 bases). Deletions cut 4 bases from V and 5 bases from J, with 20 bases between. The germline V gene encodes CDR1 MNHEY and CDR2 SMNVEV (reference sequence). The CDR3 contains 16 residues. The CDR3 protein is CASSSAGTGVGYGYTF. DNA for the CDR3: TGTGCCAGCAGTTCCGCAGGCACAGGTGTCGGTTATGGCTACACCTTC.

The chain uses TRBV9 and TRBJ2-5, with D perhaps TRBD2 (7 bases). Germline V gene data show CDR1 as SGDLS and CDR2 as YYNGEE. Trimming took 3 bases from V and 5 from J, leaving 17 bases between them. The CDR3 is 15 residues long. In DNA form, the CDR3 reads TGTGCCAGCAGCGCGACGGGGGGCCGAAGCGAGACCCAGTACTTC. Translating it yields CASSATGGRSETQYF.

The chain joins TRBV6-5 to TRBJ1-2, with 8 bases matching TRBD1. The CDR3 consists of 15 residues. Germline values: CDR1 MNHEY, CDR2 SVGAGI. Trimming took 4 bases from V and 2 from J; bases not matched to a gene: 6. The CDR3 loop reads CASSLGQGRNYGYTF. CDR3 bases: TGTGCCAGCAGTTTAGGACAGGGAAGGAACTATGGCTACACCTTC.

This clone was seen a handful of times. This sample includes further DNA sequences coding for the same CDR3. J is TRBJ1-1 and V is TRBV5-1; TRBD1 might be the D (5 bases). Germline V CDR1 and CDR2: SGHRS, YFSETQ. V gave up 0 bases and J gave up 3 bases, with 9 bases separating them. This CDR3 spans 14 amino acids. DNA for the CDR3: TGCGCCAGCAGCTTGGCCGGGGGATACACTGAAGCTTTCTTT. Its protein is CASSLAGGYTEAFF.

V is TRBV6-5 and J is TRBJ2-7, with 8 bases matching TRBD1. The CDR3 covers 13 residues. The germline CDR1 and CDR2 sequences are MNHEY and SVGAGI. The V segment lost 8 bases and the J segment 3 bases; nucleotides outside the gene matches: 6. In DNA, the CDR3 is TGTGCCAGCTCCGACGGACAGGGCTACGAGCAGTACTTC. Encoded protein: CASSDGQGYEQYF.

This clone was observed a few times. The rearrangement uses TRBV3-1 (or the pseudogene TRBV3-2) and TRBJ1-2, with a tentative D call TRBD1 (5 bases). The germline CDR1 and CDR2 sequences are LGHDT and YNNKEL (reference sequence). The CDR3 has 13 amino acids. Trimming took 3 bases from V and 6 from J, leaving 11 bases between them. CDR3 DNA sequence: TGTGCCAGCAGCCATCTCCGGGGGGATGGCTACACCTTC. This translates into CASSHLRGDGYTF.

The genes are TRBV4-2 and TRBJ2-5; 8 bases fit TRBD1. Looked up from germline, CDR1 is LGHNA and CDR2 is YNFKEQ. The CDR3 runs to 14 residues. V trimming: 4 bases; J trimming: 5 bases; junction bases outside the gene matches: 6. The CDR3 region is CASSRDRRLETQYF. DNA of the CDR3: TGTGCCAGCAGCCGGGACAGGCGTTTGGAGACCCAGTACTTC.

Concerning this clone itself: This sample includes further DNA sequences coding for the same CDR3. The J gene is TRBJ2-7, the V gene TRBV18; 8 nucleotides align to TRBD1. J gave up 3 bases and V 2 bases, and 3 bases lay outside the gene matches. The CDR3 covers 14 residues. Germline values: CDR1 KGHSH, CDR2 LQKENI. CDR3 region: CASSPGQGNYEQYF. For the CDR3, the DNA is TGTGCCAGCTCACCAGGACAGGGAAACTACGAGCAGTACTTC.

The V and J genes are TRBV5-5 and TRBJ1-3, with unresolved D. Trimming took off 4 bases at V and 1 base at J, with 12 bases between the two ends. CDR1 and CDR2 (germline): SGHKS, YYEKEE (reference sequence). The CDR3 sequence is 15 residues long. The CDR3: CASSPDAGSGNTIYF. CDR3 in DNA: TGTGCCAGCAGCCCGGATGCGGGGTCTGGAAACACCATATATTTT.

This clone has a single count. The rearrangement uses TRBV19 and TRBJ2-1, with 10 bases matching TRBD2. The junction had 3 bases not matched to a gene; V was cut back by 6 bases and J by 7 bases. This CDR3 spans 13 amino acids. The V gene's germline CDR1 is LNHDA and CDR2 SQIVND (reference sequence). CDR3 amino acids: CASRAGGVNEQFF. CDR3 in DNA: TGTGCCAGTAGAGCGGGAGGGGTTAATGAGCAGTTCTTC.

This chain links TRBV4-1 with TRBJ2-5, with a tentative D call TRBD1 (6 bases). The CDR3 contains 21 residues. The germline V gene encodes CDR1 MGHRA and CDR2 YSYEKL. The V end was cut by 4 bases, the J end by 2 bases, with 32 bases between. The CDR3 is CASSRGKGPGARGVWQETQYF. The CDR3 DNA reads as TGCGCCAGCAGCCGTGGTAAAGGGCCAGGGGCGAGGGGAGTCTGGCAAGAGACCCAGTACTTC.

V usage is TRBV5-1 and J usage is TRBJ1-2; tentatively, D is TRBD1 (6 bases). Trimming removed 4 bases at V and 4 bases at J, with 11 bases between. The CDR3 is 13 residues long. The germline CDR1 and CDR2 sequences are SGHRS and YFSETQ. As DNA, the CDR3 is TGCGCCAGCAGCCCACAGGGCTCCTATGGCTACACCTTC. Encoded protein: CASSPQGSYGYTF.

The chain recombines TRBV6-6 with TRBJ1-5, with no clear D. This CDR3 has 16 amino acids. CDR1 MNHNY and CDR2 SVGAGI come from the germline V gene (reference sequence). Trimming left V 1 base short and J 0 bases short, with 10 bases between. The CDR3 loop is CASSYYKLNSNQPQHF. In nucleotides, the CDR3 is TGTGCCAGCAGTTACTATAAACTGAATAGCAATCAGCCCCAGCATTTT.

This clone was found a few times. The rearrangement joins TRBV27 to TRBJ1-1, with unresolved D. The CDR3 consists of 14 residues. Germline lookup yields CDR1 MNHEY and CDR2 SMNVEV (reference sequence). V gave up 3 bases and J gave up 1 base, with 9 bases separating them. This chain's CDR3 is CASSLGTSNTEAFF. The CDR3 DNA is TGTGCCAGCAGTTTGGGCACCTCGAACACTGAAGCTTTCTTT.

The V call is TRBV3-1 (or the pseudogene TRBV3-2), the J call TRBJ2-1; 8 positions match TRBD2. The germline gives CDR1 LGHDT, CDR2 YNNKEL (reference sequence). This CDR3 is 15 amino acids long. V lost 4 bases and J lost 3; bases outside the gene matches: 5. The CDR3 DNA reads as TGTGCCAGCAGCCTTGACGGGGGGGACTACAATGAGCAGTTCTTC. Encoded protein: CASSLDGGDYNEQFF.

This clone was recorded once. This sequence joins TRBV7-9 and TRBJ1-5, with D possibly TRBD1 on 6 matching bases. The germline V and J ends were trimmed by 4 bases and 3 bases, with 16 bases remaining between them. The CDR3 spans 16 residues. Germline values: CDR1 SEHNR, CDR2 FQNEAQ (reference sequence). The CDR3: CASSSGGGGHNQPQHF. In DNA, the CDR3 is TGTGCCAGCAGCTCGGGAGGAGGGGGACACAATCAGCCCCAGCATTTT.

J is TRBJ1-2 and V is TRBV5-4; TRBD1 aligns across 8 bases. V was clipped by 0 bases and J by 4 bases; unmatched bases: 8. In germline, CDR1 is SGHNT, CDR2 YYREEE (reference sequence). This CDR3 is 16 amino acids long. CDR3 nucleotides: TGTGCCAGCAGCTTGGGCGGACAGGGAGCGACCTATGGCTACACCTTC. This codes for CASSLGGQGATYGYTF.